This T cell receptor beta chain was retrieved from a study of cytomegalovirus exposure and HLA in healthy donors. Findings of the study overall: Analyses of presence/absence relied on an assumption of roughly uniform sequencing depth across donors.

The CDR3 is 11 amino acids. V was pared by 6 bases and J by 5 bases, with 7 bases between. The germline V gene encodes CDR1 MNHEY and CDR2 SMNVEV (reference sequence). The study ran its PCR with 60 Vbeta and 13 Jbeta primers. Repertoires were generated with immunoSEQ multiplex PCR, while TCRdb's copy carries only in-frame clones and drops some. The sample carries about 120,000 clones, around four fifths recorded once. The sample holds one count of this clone. Antigen specificity is unknown. The sample taken for sequencing was PBMCs. This chain uses TRBV27 with TRBJ1-2; D unresolved. This sequence was found in a human donor in good health. The CDR3 DNA is TGTGCCAGCAGCGGCGGGTATGGCTACACCTTC. Amino acid sequence: CASSGGYGYTF.